This paragraph reports one TCR beta chain. TCRdb keeps only in-frame clones here, not all; method: immunoSEQ multiplex PCR. The sample lists 250,000 to 300,000 clones, 80% to 95% occurring once. The data derive from a study of blood T cell repertoires in COVID-19. On the study more broadly: COVID-19 samples, acute and convalescent, were from the United States, Italy and Spain.

This receptor was identified in a woman under 40 with COVID-19, enrolled during active disease. The sample was peripheral blood.

The CDR3 protein is CASSPGQGASYGYTF. In DNA, the CDR3 is TGCGCCAGCAGCCCTGGACAGGGGGCTAGCTATGGCTACACCTTC. The chain employs TRBV5-1 and TRBJ1-2; TRBD1 agrees at 11 bases. Germline assignment: CDR1 SGHRS and CDR2 YFSETQ. V trimming: 4 bases; J trimming: 4 bases; junction bases outside the gene matches: 6. This CDR3 comprises 15 residues.